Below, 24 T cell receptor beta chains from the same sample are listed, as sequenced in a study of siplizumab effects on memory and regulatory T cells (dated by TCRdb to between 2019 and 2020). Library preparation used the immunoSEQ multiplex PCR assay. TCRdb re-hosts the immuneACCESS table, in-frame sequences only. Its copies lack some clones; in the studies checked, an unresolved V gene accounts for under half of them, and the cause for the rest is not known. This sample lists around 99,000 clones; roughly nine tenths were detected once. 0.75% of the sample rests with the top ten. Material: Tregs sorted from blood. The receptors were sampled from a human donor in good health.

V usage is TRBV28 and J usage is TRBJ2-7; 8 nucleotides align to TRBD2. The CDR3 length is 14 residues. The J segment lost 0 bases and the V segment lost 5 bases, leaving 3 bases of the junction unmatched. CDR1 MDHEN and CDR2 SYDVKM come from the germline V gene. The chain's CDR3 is CASSRGGYSYEQYF. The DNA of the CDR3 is TGTGCCAGCAGTCGCGGGGGGTACTCCTACGAGCAGTACTTC.

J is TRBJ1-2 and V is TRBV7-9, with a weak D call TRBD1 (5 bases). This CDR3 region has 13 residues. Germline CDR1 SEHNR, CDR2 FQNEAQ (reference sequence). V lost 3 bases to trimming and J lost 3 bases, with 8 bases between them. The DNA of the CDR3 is TGTGCCAGCAGCTTGGGACCCGACTATGGCTACACCTTC. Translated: CASSLGPDYGYTF.

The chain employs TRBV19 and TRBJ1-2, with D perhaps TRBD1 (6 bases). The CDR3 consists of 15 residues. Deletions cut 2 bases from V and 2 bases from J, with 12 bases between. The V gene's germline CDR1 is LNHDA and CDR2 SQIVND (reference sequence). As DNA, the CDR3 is TGTGCCAGTAGTATAACGTACAGGGTAAACTATGGCTACACCTTC. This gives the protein CASSITYRVNYGYTF.

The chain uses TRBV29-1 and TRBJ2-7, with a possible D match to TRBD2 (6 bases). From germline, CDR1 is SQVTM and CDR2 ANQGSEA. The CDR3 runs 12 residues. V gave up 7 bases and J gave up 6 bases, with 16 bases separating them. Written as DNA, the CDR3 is TGCAGCGCTACCGGGACTCCCTTCGAGCAGTACTTC. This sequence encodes CSATGTPFEQYF.

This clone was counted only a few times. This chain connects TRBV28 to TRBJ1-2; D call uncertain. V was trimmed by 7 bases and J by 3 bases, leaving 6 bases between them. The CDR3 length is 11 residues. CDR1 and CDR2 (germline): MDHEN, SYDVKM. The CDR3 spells CASTAYYGYTF. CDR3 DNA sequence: TGTGCCAGCACAGCCTACTATGGCTACACCTTC.

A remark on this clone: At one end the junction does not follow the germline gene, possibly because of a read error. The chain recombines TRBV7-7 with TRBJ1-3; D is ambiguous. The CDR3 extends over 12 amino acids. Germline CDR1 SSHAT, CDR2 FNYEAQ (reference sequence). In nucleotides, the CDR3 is TGTGCTAGCAGCCCTAATGGAAACACCATATATTTT. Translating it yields CASSPNGNTIYF. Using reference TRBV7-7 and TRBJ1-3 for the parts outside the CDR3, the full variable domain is GAGVSQSPRYKVTKRGQDVTLRCDPISSHATLYWYQQALGQGPEFLTYFNYEAQPDKSGLPSDRFSAERPEGSISTLTIQRTEQRDSAMYRCASSPNGNTIYFGEGSWLTVV.

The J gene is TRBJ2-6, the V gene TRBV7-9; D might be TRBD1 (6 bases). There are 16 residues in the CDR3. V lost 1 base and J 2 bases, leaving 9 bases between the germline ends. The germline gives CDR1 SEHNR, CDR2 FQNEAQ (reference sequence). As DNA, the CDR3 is TGTGCCAGCAGCTTAGGTAACAGGGCTGGGGCCAACGTCCTGACTTTC. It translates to CASSLGNRAGANVLTF.

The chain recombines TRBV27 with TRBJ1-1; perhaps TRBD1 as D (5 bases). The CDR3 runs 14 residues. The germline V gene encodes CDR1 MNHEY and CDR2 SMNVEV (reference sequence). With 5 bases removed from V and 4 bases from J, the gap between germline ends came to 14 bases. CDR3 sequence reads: CASSVGTGGTEAFF. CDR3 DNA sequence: TGTGCCAGCAGTGTCGGGACGGGAGGCACTGAAGCTTTCTTT.

The CDR3 protein is CASTEGQGAGQPQHF. The CDR3 nucleotides read TGTGCCAGCACCGAAGGACAGGGGGCAGGTCAGCCCCAGCATTTT. The genes are TRBV2 and TRBJ1-5; TRBD1 matches at 11 bases. The CDR3 is 15 amino acids. Germline V gene sequence: CDR1 SNHLY, CDR2 FYNNEI. V gave up 7 bases and J gave up 6 bases; unmatched junction bases: 8.

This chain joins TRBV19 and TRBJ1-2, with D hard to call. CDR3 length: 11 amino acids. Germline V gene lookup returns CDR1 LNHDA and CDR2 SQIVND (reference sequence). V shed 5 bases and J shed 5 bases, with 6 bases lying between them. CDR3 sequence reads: CASSWGYGYTF. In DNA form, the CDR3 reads TGTGCCAGTAGTTGGGGTTATGGCTACACCTTC.

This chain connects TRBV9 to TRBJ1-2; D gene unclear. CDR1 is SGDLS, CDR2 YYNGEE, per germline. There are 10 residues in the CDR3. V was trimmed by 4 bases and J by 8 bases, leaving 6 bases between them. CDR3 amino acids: CASSPLGYTF. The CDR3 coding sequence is TGTGCCAGCAGCCCCCTGGGCTACACCTTC.

The CDR3 is CASSLAHGNYGYTF. DNA for the CDR3: TGCGCCAGCAGCTTGGCCCACGGGAACTATGGCTACACCTTC. The chain uses TRBV5-1 and TRBJ1-2, with unresolved D. Germline V gene data show CDR1 as SGHRS and CDR2 as YFSETQ. The CDR3 sequence is 14 residues long. Trimming removed 0 bases at V and 2 bases at J, with 8 bases between.

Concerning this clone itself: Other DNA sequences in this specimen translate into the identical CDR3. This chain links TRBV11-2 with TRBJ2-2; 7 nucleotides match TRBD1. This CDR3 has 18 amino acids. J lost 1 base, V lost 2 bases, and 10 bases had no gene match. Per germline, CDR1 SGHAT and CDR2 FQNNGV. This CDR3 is CASSLIPDRERNTGELFF. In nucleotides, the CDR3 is TGTGCCAGCAGCTTAATCCCCGACAGGGAAAGGAACACCGGGGAGCTGTTTTTT. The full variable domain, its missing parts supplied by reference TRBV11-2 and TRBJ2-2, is EAGVAQSPRYKIIEKRQSVAFWCNPISGHATLYWYQQILGQGPKLLIQFQNNGVVDDSQLPKDRFSAERLKGVDSTLKIQPAKLEDSAVYLCASSLIPDRERNTGELFFGEGSRLTVL.

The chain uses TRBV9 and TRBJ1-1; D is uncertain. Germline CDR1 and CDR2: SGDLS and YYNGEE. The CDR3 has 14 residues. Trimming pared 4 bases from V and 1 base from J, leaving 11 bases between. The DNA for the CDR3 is TGTGCCAGCAGCCTAGACATTGAGAACACTGAAGCTTTCTTT. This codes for CASSLDIENTEAFF.

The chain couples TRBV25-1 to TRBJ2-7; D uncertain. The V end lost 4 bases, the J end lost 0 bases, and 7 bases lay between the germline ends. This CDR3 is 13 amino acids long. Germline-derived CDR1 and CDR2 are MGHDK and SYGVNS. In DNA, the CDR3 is TGTGCCAGCAGTGGTGGGAACTCCTACGAGCAGTACTTC. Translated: CASSGGNSYEQYF.

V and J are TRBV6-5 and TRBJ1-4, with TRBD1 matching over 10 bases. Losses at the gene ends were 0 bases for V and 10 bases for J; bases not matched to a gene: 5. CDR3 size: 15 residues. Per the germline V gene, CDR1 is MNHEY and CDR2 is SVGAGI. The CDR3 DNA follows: TGTGCCAGCAGTTACTCGGGGACAGGGGAGGCAAAACTGTTTTTT. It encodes CASSYSGTGEAKLFF.

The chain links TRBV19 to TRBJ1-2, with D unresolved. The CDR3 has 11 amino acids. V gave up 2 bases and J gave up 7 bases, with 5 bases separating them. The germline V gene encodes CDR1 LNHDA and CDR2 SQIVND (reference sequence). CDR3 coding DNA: TGTGCCAGTAGTATAAAAAGTGGCTACACCTTC. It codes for CASSIKSGYTF.

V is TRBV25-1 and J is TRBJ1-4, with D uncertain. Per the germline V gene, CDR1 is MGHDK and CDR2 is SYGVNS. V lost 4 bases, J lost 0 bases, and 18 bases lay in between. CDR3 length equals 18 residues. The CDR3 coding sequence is TGTGCCAGCAGTGCGAATTATAGAGTCTATGCAACTAATGAAAAACTGTTTTTT. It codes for CASSANYRVYATNEKLFF.

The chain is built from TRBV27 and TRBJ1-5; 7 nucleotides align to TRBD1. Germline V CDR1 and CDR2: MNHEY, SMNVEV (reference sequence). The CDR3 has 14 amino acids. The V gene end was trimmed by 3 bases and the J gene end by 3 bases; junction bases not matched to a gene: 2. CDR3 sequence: CASSFDRDNQPQHF. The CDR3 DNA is TGTGCCAGCAGTTTTGACAGGGACAATCAGCCCCAGCATTTT.

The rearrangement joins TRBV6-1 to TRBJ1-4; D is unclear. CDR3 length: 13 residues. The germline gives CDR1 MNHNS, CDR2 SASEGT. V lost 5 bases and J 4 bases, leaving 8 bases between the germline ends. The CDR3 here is CASSPGNNEKLFF. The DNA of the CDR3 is TGTGCCAGCAGTCCGGGGAATAATGAAAAACTGTTTTTT.

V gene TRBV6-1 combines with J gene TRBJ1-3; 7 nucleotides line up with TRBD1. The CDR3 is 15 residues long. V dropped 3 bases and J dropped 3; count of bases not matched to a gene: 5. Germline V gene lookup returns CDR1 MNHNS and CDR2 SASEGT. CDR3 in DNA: TGTGCCAGCAGTGACGGCCAGGGGGTTGGAAACACCATATATTTT. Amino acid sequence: CASSDGQGVGNTIYF.

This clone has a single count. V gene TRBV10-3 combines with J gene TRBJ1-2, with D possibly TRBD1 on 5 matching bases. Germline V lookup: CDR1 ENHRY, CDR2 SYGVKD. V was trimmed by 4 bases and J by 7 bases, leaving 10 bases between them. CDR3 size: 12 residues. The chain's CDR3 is CAISGRDFGYTF. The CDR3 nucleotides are TGTGCCATCAGTGGGCGGGACTTTGGCTACACCTTC.

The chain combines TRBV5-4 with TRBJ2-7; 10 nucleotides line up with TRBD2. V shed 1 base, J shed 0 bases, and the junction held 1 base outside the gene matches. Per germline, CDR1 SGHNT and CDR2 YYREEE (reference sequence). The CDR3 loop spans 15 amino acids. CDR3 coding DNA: TGTGCCAGCAGCTTGCGGACTAGCGGCTCCTACGAGCAGTACTTC. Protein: CASSLRTSGSYEQYF.

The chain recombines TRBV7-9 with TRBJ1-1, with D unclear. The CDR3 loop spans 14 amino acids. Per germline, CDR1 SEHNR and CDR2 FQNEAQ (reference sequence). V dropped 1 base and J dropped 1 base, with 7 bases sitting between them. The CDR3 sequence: CASSLDGWNTEAFF. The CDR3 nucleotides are TGTGCCAGCAGCTTAGACGGATGGAACACTGAAGCTTTCTTT. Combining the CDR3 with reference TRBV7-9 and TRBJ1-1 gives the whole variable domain DTGVSQNPRHKITKRGQNVTFRCDPISEHNRLYWYRQTLGQGPEFLTYFQNEAQLEKSRLLSDRFSAERPKGSFSTLEIQRTEQGDSAMYLCASSLDGWNTEAFFGQGTRLTVV.